One and the same sample provided the 11 T cell receptor beta chains below, sequenced in a study of technical replicates of blood from a handful of donors. Profiling relied on immunoSEQ multiplex PCR, and the TCRdb table lists in-frame clones only, not all of them. The sample lists 15,000 to 20,000 clones; roughly 87% were seen once. Sequenced: PBMCs. All receptors derive from a human donor in good health.

The rearrangement uses TRBV6-6 and TRBJ2-2; D gene uncertain. The ends were cut back, 2 bases at V and 3 bases at J, with 10 bases in the middle. Germline CDR1 reads MNHNY; CDR2 reads SVGAGI (reference sequence). The CDR3 has 15 residues. CDR3 nucleotide sequence: TGTGCCAGCAGTTACGGAGCTCTCGACACCGGGGAGCTGTTTTTT. Its translation: CASSYGALDTGELFF.

The chain combines TRBV6-1 with TRBJ2-5; TRBD1 aligns across 8 bases. Trimming removed 5 bases from V and 5 bases from J; junction bases left unmatched: 7. The CDR3 loop spans 14 amino acids. Germline loops: CDR1 MNHNS, CDR2 SASEGT. The CDR3 DNA follows: TGTGCCAGCAGTTGGAGACAGGGGCGGGAGACCCAGTACTTC. Protein: CASSWRQGRETQYF.

The chain uses TRBV30 and TRBJ2-2, with D possibly matching TRBD2 (5 bases). Germline V gene sequence: CDR1 GTSNPN, CDR2 SVGIG (reference sequence). V lost 3 bases and J 2 bases, leaving 10 bases between the germline ends. There are 14 residues in the CDR3. The CDR3 loop is CAWRRTSNTGELFF. CDR3 coding DNA: TGTGCCTGGAGACGTACTAGTAACACCGGGGAGCTGTTTTTT.

V gene TRBV10-2 combines with J gene TRBJ1-5, with TRBD1 matching 11 bases. V was pared by 6 bases and J by 7 bases, with 5 bases of the junction left unmatched. Germline CDR1 is WSHSY and CDR2 is SAAADI. The CDR3 runs to 14 residues. The CDR3 coding sequence is TGCGCCAGCAGCCCCGGGACAGGGGGGCAGCCCCAGCATTTT. Its protein product is CASSPGTGGQPQHF.

This clone was observed a few times. The rearrangement joins TRBV7-2 to TRBJ2-5; 10 nucleotides line up with TRBD2. This CDR3 comprises 16 residues. CDR1 SGHTA and CDR2 FQGNSA come from the germline V gene. After removal of 1 base from V and 2 bases from J, the junction contained 4 bases not matched to a gene. The CDR3 protein is CASSLGSGRGQETQYF. The CDR3 DNA is TGTGCCAGCAGCTTAGGCAGCGGGAGGGGACAAGAGACCCAGTACTTC.

This sequence joins TRBV6-7 and TRBJ2-2, with a weak D call TRBD1 (5 bases). TRBV6-7 is treated as an ORF (open reading frame) with a function not yet certain. There are 16 residues in the CDR3. V lost 6 bases and J 4 bases, leaving 18 bases between the germline ends. The DNA of the CDR3 is TGTGCCAGCAGGCCTGCAGGGATCTTCTGCACCGGGGAGCTGTTTTTT. Translated: CASRPAGIFCTGELFF.

The chain couples TRBV9 to TRBJ2-1; 10 bases map to TRBD2. CDR3 length: 16 residues. Germline V gives CDR1 SGDLS, CDR2 YYNGEE. V dropped 4 bases and J dropped 0; count of bases not matched to a gene: 4. CDR3 nucleotides: TGTGCCAGCAGCACCTCTAGCGGGAGCTCCTACAATGAGCAGTTCTTC. Amino acid sequence: CASSTSSGSSYNEQFF.

Only one count was recorded for this clone. The chain couples TRBV6-1 to TRBJ2-3; 9 nucleotides align to TRBD2. This CDR3 has 19 residues. Germline V gene lookup returns CDR1 MNHNS and CDR2 SASEGT. With 2 bases clipped from V and 0 bases from J, the junction kept 12 bases outside the gene matches. The CDR3 reads CASSELASGTRTSTDTQYF. The CDR3 region has the DNA TGTGCCAGCAGTGAACTGGCTAGCGGGACACGTACTAGCACAGATACGCAGTATTTT.

This chain links TRBV5-1 with TRBJ2-7; no definite D call. Germline CDR1 reads SGHRS; CDR2 reads YFSETQ. V was pared by 5 bases and J by 0 bases, with 12 bases between. The CDR3 loop spans 14 amino acids. The CDR3 spells CASSSDILSYEQYF. DNA for the CDR3: TGCGCCAGCAGTTCAGACATTCTCTCCTACGAGCAGTACTTC.

This rearrangement joins TRBV10-3 to TRBJ2-7; TRBD1 is a possible D gene (6 bases). Trimming stripped 0 bases from V and 4 bases from J, with 22 bases between. Per germline, CDR1 ENHRY and CDR2 SYGVKD. The CDR3 extends over 18 amino acids. The CDR3 here is CAISESGGVSNGAYEQYF. For the CDR3, the DNA is TGTGCCATCAGTGAGTCAGGGGGAGTGTCCAACGGGGCGTACGAGCAGTACTTC.

The chain recombines TRBV4-1 with TRBJ2-1, with 9 positions matching TRBD2. The germline V gene encodes CDR1 MGHRA and CDR2 YSYEKL. CDR3 length equals 18 residues. Trimming cost V 2 bases and J 5 bases; bases outside gene matches: 13. In DNA form, the CDR3 reads TGCGCCAGCAGCCAAAGAGGGCTGCGGGAGGGAAATCACAATGAGCAGTTCTTC. This codes for CASSQRGLREGNHNEQFF.